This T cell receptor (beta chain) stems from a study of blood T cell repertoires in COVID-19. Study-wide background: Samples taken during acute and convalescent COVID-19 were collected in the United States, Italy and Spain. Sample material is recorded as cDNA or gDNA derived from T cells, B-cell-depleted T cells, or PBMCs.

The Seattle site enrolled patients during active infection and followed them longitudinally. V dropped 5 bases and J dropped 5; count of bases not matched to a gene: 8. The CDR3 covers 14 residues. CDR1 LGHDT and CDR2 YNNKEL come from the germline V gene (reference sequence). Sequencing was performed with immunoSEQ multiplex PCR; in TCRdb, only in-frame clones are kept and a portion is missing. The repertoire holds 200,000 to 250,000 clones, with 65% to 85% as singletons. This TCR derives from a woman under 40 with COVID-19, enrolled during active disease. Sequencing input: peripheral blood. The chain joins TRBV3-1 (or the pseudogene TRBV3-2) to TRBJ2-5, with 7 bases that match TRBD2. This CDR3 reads CASSVREGRETQYF. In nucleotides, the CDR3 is TGTGCCAGCAGCGTCAGGGAGGGGAGGGAGACCCAGTACTTC.